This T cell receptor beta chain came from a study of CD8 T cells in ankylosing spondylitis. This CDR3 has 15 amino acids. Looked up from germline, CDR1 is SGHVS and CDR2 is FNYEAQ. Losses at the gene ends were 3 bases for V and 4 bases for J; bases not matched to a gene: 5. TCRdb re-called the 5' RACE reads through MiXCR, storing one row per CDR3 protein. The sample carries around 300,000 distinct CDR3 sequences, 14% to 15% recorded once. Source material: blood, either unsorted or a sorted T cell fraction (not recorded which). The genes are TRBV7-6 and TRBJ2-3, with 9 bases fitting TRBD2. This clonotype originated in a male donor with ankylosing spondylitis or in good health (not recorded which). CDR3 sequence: CASSLIIAGADTQYF. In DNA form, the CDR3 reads TGTGCCAGCAGCTTGATCATAGCGGGGGCAGATACGCAGTATTTT.